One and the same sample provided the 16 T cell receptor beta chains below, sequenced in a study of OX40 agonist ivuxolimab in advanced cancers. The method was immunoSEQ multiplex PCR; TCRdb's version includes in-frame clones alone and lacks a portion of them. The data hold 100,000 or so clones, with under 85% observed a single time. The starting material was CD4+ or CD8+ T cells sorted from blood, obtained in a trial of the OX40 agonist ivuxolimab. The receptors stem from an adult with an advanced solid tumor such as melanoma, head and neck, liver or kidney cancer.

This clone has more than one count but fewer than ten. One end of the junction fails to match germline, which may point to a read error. In nucleotides, the CDR3 is TGTGCCCTGACTAGAGGTGGGGGACCCGTCTTC. Encoded protein: CALTRGGGPVF. The rearrangement uses TRBV30 and TRBJ2-1; a weak D match, TRBD2 (6 bases). Germline CDR1 is GTSNPN and CDR2 is SVGIG (reference sequence). The CDR3 is made up of 11 amino acids.

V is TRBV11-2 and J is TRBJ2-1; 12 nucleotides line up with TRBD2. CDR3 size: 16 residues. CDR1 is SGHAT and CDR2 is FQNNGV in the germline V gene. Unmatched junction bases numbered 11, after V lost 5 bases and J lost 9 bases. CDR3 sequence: CASSRHRLAGVGEQFF. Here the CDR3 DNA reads TGTGCCAGCAGCCGACATAGACTAGCGGGAGTGGGTGAGCAGTTCTTC.

CDR3 residues: CASSMWDSSAYEQYF. CDR3 nucleotides: TGTGCCAGCAGCATGTGGGACTCCTCAGCCTACGAGCAGTACTTC. The chain joins TRBV7-9 to TRBJ2-7; perhaps TRBD2 as D (6 bases). CDR1 and CDR2 (germline): SEHNR, FQNEAQ (reference sequence). The CDR3 totals 15 residues. Trimming pared 5 bases from V and 2 bases from J, leaving 16 bases between.

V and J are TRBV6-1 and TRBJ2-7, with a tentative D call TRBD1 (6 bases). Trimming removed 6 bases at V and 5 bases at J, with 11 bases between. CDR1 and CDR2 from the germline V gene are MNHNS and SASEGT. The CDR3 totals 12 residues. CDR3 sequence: CASRGYRDEQYF. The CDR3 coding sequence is TGTGCCAGCAGGGGATACAGGGACGAGCAGTACTTC.

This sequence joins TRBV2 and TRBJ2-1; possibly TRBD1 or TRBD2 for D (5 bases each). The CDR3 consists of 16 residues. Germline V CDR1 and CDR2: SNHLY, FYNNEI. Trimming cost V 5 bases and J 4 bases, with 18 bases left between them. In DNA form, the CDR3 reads TGTGCCAGCAGTAATATCCTAGGGACGGAATACAATGAGCAGTTCTTC. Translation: CASSNILGTEYNEQFF.

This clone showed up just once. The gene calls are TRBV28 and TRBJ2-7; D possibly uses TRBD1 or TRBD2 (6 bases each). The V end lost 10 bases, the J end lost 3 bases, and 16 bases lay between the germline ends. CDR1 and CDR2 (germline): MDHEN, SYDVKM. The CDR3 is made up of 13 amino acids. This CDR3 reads CAIPGGENYEQYF. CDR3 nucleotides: TGTGCCATCCCCGGGGGCGAAAACTACGAGCAGTACTTC.

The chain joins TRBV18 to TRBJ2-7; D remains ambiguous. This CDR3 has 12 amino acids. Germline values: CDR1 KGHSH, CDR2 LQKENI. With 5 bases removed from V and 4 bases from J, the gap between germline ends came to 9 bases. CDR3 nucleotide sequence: TGTGCCAGCTCATCCTTCTCGTACGAGCAGTACTTC. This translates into CASSSFSYEQYF.

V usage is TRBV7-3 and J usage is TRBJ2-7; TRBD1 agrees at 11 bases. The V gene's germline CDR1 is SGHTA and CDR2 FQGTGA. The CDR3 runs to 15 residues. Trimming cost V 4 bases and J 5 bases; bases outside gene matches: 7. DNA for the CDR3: TGTGCCAGCAGCTCCGGGACAGGGGGAGAAGACGAGCAGTACTTC. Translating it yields CASSSGTGGEDEQYF.

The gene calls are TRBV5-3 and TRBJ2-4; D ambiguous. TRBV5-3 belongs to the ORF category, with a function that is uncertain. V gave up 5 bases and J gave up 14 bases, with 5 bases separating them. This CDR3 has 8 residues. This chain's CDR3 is CARRDEYF. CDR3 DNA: TGTGCCAGAAGAGATGAGTACTTC.

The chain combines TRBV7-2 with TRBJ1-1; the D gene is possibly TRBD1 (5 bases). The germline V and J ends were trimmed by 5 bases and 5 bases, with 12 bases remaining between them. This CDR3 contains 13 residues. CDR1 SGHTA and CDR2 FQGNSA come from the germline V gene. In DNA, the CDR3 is TGTGCCAGCAGCCCACGGGGGGGGACTGAAGCTTTCTTT. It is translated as CASSPRGGTEAFF. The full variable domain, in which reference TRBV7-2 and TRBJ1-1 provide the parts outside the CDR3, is GAGVSQSPSNKVTEKGKDVELRCDPISGHTALYWYRQSLGQGLEFLIYFQGNSAPDKSGLPSDRFSAERTGGSVSTLTIQRTQQEDSAVYLCASSPRGGTEAFFGQGTRLTVV.

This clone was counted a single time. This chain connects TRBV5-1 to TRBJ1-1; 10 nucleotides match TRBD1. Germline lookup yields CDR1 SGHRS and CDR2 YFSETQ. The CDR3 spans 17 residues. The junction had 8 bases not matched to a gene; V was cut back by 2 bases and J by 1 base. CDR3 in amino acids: CASSLDRGRGSNTEAFF. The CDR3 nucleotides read TGCGCCAGCAGCTTAGACAGGGGGCGAGGATCGAACACTGAAGCTTTCTTT.

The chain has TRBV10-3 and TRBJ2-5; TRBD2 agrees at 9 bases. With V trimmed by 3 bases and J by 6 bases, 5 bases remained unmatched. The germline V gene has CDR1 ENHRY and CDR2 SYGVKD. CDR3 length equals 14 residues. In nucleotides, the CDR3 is TGTGCCATCAGTGATTCCGGGACTAGCAAGACCCAGTACTTC. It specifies CAISDSGTSKTQYF.

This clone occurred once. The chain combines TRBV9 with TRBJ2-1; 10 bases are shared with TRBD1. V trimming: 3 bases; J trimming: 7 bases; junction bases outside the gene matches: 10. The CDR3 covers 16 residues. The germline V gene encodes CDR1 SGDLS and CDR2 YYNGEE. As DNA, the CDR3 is TGTGCCAGCAGCGGAAGCCGGGACAGGGGTTCTAATGAGCAGTTCTTC. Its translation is CASSGSRDRGSNEQFF.

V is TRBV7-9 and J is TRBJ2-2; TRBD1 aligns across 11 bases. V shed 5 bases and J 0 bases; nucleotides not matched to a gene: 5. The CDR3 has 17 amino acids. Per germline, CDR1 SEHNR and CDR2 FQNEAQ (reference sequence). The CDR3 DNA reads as TGTGCCAGCAGCATCCCGGACAGGGGGCCGAACACCGGGGAGCTGTTTTTT. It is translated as CASSIPDRGPNTGELFF.

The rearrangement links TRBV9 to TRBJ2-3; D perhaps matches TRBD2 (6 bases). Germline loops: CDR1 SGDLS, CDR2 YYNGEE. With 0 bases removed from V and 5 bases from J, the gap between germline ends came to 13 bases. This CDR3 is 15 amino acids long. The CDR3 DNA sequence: TGTGCCAGCAGCGTAGTTCCGGGAGAGGAAGATACGCAGTATTTT. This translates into CASSVVPGEEDTQYF.

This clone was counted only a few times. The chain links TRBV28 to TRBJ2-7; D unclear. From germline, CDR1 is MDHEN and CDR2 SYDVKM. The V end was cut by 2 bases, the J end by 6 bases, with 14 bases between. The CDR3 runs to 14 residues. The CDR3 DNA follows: TGTGCCAGCAGTTTAGTGGCAGGCCCTGGCGAGCAGTACTTC. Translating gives CASSLVAGPGEQYF.